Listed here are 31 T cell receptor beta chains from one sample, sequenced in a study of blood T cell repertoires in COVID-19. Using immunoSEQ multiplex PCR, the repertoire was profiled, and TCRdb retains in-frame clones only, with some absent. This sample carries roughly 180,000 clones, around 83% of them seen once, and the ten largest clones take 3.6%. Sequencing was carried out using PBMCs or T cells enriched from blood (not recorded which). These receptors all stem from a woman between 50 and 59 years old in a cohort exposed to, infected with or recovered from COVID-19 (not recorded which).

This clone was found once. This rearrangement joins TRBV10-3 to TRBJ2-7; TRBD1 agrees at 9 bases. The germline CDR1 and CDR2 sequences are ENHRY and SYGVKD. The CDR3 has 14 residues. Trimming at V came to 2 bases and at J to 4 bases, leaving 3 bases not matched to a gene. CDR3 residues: CAISEVQGAYEQYF. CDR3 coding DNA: TGTGCCATCAGTGAGGTACAGGGGGCTTACGAGCAGTACTTC.

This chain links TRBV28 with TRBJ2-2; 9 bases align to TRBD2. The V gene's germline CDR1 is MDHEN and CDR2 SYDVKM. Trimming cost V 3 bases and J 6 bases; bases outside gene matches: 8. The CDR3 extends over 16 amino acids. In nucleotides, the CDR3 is TGTGCCAGCAGTTTCCCGGGCGGGGGGGCCGCCGGGGAGCTGTTTTTT. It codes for CASSFPGGGAAGELFF.

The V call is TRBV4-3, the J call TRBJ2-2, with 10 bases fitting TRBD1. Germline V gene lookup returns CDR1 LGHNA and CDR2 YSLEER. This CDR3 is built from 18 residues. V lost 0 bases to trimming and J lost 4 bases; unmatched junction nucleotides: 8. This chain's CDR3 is CASSQDLGGTGATGELFF. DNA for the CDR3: TGCGCCAGCAGCCAAGATCTTGGGGGGACAGGGGCCACCGGGGAGCTGTTTTTT.

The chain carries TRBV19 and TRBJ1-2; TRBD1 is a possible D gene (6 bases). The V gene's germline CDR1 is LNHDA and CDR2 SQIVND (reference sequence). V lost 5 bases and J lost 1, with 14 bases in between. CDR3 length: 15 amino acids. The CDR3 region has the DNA TGTGCCAGTAGTCCAGGGGCCGCAGTTAACTATGGCTACACCTTC. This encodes CASSPGAAVNYGYTF.

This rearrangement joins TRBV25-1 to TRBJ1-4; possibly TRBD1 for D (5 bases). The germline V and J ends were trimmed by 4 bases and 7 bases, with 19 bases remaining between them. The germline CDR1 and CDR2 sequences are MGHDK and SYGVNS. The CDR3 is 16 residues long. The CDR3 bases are TGTGCCAGCAGTGGATCTAACATGGGGCACGGTGAAAAACTGTTTTTT. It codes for CASSGSNMGHGEKLFF.

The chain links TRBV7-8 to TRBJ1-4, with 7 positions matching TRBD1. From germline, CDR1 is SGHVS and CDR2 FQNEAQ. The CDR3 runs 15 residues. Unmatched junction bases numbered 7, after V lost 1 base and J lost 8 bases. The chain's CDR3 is CASSLGGQGVEKLFF. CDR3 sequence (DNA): TGTGCCAGCAGCTTAGGTGGGCAGGGGGTCGAAAAACTGTTTTTT.

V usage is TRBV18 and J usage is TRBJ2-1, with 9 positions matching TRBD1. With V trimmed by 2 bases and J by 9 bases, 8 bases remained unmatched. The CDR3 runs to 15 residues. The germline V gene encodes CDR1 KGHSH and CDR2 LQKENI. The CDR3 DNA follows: TGTGCCAGCTCACCAGGACAGGGGTCTGAGAGTGAGCAGTTCTTC. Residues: CASSPGQGSESEQFF. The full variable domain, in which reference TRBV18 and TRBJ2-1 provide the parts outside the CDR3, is NAGVMQNPRHLVRRRGQEARLRCSPMKGHSHVYWYRQLPEEGLKFMVYLQKENIIDESGMPKERFSAEFPKEGPSILRIQQVVRGDSAAYFCASSPGQGSESEQFFGPGTRLTVL.

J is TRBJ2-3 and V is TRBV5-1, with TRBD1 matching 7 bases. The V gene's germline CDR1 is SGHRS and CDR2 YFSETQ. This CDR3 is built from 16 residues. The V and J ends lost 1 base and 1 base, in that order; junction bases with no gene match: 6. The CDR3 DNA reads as TGCGCCAGCAGCTTGTTAACAGGGGTGGGCACAGATACGCAGTATTTT. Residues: CASSLLTGVGTDTQYF.

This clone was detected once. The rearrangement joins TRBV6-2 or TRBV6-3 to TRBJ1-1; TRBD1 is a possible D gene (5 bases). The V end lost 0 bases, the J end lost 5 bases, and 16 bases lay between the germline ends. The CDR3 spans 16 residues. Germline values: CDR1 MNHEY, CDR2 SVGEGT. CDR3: CASSYSGDPRGTEAFF. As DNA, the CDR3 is TGTGCCAGCAGTTACTCTGGGGACCCGCGGGGGACTGAAGCTTTCTTT.

CDR3 coding DNA: TGTGCCAGTAGTACCATGTCGGGACAGGGGGAGACCCAGTACTTC. Its protein is CASSTMSGQGETQYF. The chain has TRBV19 and TRBJ2-5; 10 bases are shared with TRBD1. This CDR3 comprises 15 residues. V lost 4 bases to trimming and J lost 5 bases; unmatched junction nucleotides: 7. Germline-derived CDR1 and CDR2 are LNHDA and SQIVND (reference sequence). Together with reference TRBV19 and TRBJ2-5, the CDR3 gives the full variable domain: DGGITQSPKYLFRKEGQNVTLSCEQNLNHDAMYWYRQDPGQGLRLIYYSQIVNDFQKGDIAEGYSVSREKKESFPLTVTSAQKNPTAFYLCASSTMSGQGETQYFGPGTRLLVL.

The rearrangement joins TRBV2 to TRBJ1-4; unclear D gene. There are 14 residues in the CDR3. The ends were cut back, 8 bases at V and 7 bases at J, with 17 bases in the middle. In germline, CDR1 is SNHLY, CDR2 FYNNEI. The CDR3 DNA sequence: TGTGCCAGCGGAAGACTCGACCGGGGTGAAAAACTGTTTTTT. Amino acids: CASGRLDRGEKLFF.

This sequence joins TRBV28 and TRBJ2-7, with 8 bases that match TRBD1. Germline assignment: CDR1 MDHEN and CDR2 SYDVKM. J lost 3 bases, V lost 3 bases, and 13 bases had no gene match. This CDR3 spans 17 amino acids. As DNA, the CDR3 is TGTGCCAGCAGTTTCCGTGACAGGGGAATTAAGGGCTACGAGCAGTACTTC. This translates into CASSFRDRGIKGYEQYF.

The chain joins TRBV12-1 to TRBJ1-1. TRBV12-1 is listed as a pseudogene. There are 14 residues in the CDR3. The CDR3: CASSSSHSNTEAFF. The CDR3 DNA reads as TGTGCCAGCAGCTCCTCGCACTCGAACACTGAAGCTTTCTTT.

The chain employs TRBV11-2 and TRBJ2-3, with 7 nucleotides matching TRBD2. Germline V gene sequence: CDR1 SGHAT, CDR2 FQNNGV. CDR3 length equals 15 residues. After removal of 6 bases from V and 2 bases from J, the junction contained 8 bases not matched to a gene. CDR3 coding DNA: TGTGCCAGCAGGTCGTGGGGGGGGGACACAGATACGCAGTATTTT. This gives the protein CASRSWGGDTDTQYF.

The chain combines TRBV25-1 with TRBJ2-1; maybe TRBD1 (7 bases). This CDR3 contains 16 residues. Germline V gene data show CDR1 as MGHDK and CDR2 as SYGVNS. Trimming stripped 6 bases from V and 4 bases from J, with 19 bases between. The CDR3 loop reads CASSNLQGRIYNEQFF. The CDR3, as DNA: TGTGCCAGCAGCAATTTACAGGGGAGGATTTACAATGAGCAGTTCTTC.

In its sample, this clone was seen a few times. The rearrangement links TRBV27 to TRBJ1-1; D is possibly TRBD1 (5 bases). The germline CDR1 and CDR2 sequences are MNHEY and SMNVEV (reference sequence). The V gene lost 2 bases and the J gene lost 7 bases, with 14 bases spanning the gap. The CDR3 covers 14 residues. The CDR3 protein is CASSLASVGDEAFF. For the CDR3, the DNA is TGTGCCAGCAGTTTAGCTTCAGTAGGGGATGAAGCTTTCTTT.

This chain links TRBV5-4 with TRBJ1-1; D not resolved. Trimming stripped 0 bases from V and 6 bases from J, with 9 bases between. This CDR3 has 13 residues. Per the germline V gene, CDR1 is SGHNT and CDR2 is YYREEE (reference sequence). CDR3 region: CASSLEVTAEAFF. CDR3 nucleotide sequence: TGTGCCAGCAGCTTGGAGGTTACAGCTGAAGCTTTCTTT. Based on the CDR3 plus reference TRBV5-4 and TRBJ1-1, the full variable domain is ETGVTQSPTHLIKTRGQQVTLRCSSQSGHNTVSWYQQALGQGPQFIFQYYREEENGRGNFPPRFSGLQFPNYSSELNVNALELDDSALYLCASSLEVTAEAFFGQGTRLTVV.

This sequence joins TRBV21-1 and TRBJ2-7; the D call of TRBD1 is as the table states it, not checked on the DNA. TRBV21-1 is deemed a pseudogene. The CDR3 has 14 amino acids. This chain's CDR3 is CASSKGTGGGEQYF. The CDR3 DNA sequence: TGTGCCAGCAGCAAGGGGACAGGAGGCGGCGAGCAGTACTTC.

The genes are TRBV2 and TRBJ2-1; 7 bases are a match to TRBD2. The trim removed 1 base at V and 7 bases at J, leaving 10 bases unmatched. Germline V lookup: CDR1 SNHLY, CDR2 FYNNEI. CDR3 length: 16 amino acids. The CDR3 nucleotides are TGTGCCAGCAGTGAAGAATACTCTAGCGGTGCGAATGAGCAGTTCTTC. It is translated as CASSEEYSSGANEQFF. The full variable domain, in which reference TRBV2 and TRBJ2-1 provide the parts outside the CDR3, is EPEVTQTPSHQVTQMGQEVILRCVPISNHLYFYWYRQILGQKVEFLVSFYNNEISEKSEIFDDQFSVERPDGSNFTLKIRSTKLEDSAMYFCASSEEYSSGANEQFFGPGTRLTVL.

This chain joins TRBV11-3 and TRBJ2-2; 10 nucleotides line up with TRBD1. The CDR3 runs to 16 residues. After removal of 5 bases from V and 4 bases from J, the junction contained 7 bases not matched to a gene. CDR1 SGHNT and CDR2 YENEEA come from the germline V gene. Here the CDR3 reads CASSPGTGVGTGELFF. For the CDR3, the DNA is TGTGCCAGCAGCCCCGGGACAGGGGTAGGCACCGGGGAGCTGTTTTTT.

The DNA of the CDR3 is TGCGCCAGCAGCCAAGGGACTAGCGGGAGTTTGAGTCGCTACGAGCAGTACTTC. Its protein product is CASSQGTSGSLSRYEQYF. The V gene is TRBV4-1, the J gene TRBJ2-7; TRBD2 matches at 13 bases. Germline values: CDR1 MGHRA, CDR2 YSYEKL. This CDR3 has 18 amino acids. Trimming at V came to 1 base and at J to 3 bases, leaving 9 bases not matched to a gene.

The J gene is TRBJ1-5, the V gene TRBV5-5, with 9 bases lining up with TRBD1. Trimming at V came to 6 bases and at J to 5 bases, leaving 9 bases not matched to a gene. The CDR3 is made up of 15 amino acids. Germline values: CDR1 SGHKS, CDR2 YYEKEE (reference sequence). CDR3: CASTLGQGNYQPQHF. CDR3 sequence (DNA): TGTGCCAGCACGCTGGGACAGGGAAACTATCAGCCCCAGCATTTT.

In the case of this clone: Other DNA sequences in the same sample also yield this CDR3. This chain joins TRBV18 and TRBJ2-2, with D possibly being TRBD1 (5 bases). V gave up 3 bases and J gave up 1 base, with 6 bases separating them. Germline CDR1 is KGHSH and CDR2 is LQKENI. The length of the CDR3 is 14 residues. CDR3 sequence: CASSPQGNTGELFF. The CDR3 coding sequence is TGTGCCAGCTCACCTCAGGGGAACACCGGGGAGCTGTTTTTT.

The CDR3 nucleotides are TGTGCCAGCAGCCCCGGGACTAGCGGGAGGTACAATGAGCAGTTCTTC. Translating it yields CASSPGTSGRYNEQFF. J is TRBJ2-1 and V is TRBV5-6; 15 bases match TRBD2. Germline V gives CDR1 SGHDT, CDR2 YYEEEE. V lost 4 bases, J lost 4 bases, and 3 bases stayed unmatched. The CDR3 extends over 16 amino acids.

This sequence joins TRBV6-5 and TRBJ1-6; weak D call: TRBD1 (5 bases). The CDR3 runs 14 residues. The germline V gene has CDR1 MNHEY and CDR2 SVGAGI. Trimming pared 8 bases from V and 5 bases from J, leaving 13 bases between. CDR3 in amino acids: CASQNRTDNSPLHF. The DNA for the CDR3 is TGTGCCAGCCAGAACAGGACCGATAATTCACCCCTCCACTTT.

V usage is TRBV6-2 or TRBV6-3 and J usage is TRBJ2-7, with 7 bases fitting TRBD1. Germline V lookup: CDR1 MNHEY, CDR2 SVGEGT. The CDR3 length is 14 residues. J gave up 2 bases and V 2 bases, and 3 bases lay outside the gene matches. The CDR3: CASSYRTGAYEQYF. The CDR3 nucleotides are TGTGCCAGCAGTTACCGGACAGGAGCCTACGAGCAGTACTTC.

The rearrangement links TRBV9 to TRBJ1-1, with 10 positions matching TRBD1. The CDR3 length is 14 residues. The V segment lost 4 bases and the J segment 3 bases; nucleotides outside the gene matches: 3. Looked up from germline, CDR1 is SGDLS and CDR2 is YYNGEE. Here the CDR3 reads CASSLGQGHTEAFF. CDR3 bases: TGTGCCAGCAGCCTGGGACAGGGGCACACTGAAGCTTTCTTT. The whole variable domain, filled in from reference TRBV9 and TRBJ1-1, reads DSGVTQTPKHLITATGQRVTLRCSPRSGDLSVYWYQQSLDQGLQFLIQYYNGEERAKGNILERFSAQQFPDLHSELNLSSLELGDSALYFCASSLGQGHTEAFFGQGTRLTVV.

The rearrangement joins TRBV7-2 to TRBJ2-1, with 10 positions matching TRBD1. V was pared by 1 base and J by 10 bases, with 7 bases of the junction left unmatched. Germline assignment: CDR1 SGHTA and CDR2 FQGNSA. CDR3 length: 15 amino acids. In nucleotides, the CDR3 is TGTGCCAGCAGCTTAGAGGGACAGGGGATGGGGGAGCAGTTCTTC. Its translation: CASSLEGQGMGEQFF.

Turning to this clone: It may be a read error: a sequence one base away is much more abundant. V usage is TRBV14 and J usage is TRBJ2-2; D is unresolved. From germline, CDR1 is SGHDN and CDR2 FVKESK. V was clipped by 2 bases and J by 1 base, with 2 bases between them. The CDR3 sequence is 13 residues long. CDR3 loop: CASSQLNTGELFF. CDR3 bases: TGTGCCAGCAGCCAACTGAACACCGGGGAGCTGTTTTTT.

The CDR3 is CASSPGGSYNEQFF. CDR3 nucleotides: TGTGCCAGCAGCCCCGGGGGCTCCTACAATGAGCAGTTCTTC. The genes are TRBV7-3 and TRBJ2-1, with TRBD2 as a possible D gene (6 bases). Trimming stripped 5 bases from V and 0 bases from J, with 8 bases between. Per the germline V gene, CDR1 is SGHTA and CDR2 is FQGTGA. The CDR3 is 14 residues long.

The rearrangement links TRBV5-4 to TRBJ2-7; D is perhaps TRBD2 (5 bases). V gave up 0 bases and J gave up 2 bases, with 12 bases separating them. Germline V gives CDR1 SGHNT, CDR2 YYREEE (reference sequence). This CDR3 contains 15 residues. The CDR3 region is CASSLEEGIAYEQYF. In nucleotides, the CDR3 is TGTGCCAGCAGCTTGGAAGAGGGTATAGCCTACGAGCAGTACTTC.